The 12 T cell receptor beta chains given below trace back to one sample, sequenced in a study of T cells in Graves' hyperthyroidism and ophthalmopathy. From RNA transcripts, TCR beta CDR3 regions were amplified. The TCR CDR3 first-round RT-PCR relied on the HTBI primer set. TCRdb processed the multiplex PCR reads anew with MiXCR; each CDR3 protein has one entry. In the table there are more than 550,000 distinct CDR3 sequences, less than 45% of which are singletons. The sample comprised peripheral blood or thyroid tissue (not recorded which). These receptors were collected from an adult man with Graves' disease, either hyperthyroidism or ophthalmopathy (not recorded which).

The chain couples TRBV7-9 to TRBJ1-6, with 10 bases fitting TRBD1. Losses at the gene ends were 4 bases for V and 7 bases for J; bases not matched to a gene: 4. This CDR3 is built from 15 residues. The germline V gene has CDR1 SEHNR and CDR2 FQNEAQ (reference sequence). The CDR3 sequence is CASSSTGGWNSPLHF. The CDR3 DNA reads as TGTGCCAGCAGCTCGACAGGGGGCTGGAATTCACCCCTCCACTTT.

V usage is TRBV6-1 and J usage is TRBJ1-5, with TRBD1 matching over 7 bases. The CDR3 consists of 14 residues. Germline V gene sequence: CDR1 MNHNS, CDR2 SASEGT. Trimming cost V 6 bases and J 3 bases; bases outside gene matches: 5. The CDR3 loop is CASREGQFNQPQHF. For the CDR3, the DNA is TGTGCCAGCAGGGAGGGACAGTTCAATCAGCCCCAGCATTTT.

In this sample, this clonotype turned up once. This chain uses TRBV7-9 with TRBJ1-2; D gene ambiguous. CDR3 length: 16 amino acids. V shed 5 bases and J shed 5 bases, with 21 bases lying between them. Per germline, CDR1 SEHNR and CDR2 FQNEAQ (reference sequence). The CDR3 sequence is CASSLSTGVRIYGYTF. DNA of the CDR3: TGTGCCAGCAGCCTAAGCACCGGGGTCAGAATTTATGGCTACACCTTC.

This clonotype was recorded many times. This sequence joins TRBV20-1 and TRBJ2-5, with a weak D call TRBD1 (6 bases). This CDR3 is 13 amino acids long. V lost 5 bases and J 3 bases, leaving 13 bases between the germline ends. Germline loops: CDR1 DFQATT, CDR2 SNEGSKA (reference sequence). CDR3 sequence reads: CSAVGTHEETQYF. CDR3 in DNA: TGCAGTGCTGTCGGGACACACGAAGAGACCCAGTACTTC.

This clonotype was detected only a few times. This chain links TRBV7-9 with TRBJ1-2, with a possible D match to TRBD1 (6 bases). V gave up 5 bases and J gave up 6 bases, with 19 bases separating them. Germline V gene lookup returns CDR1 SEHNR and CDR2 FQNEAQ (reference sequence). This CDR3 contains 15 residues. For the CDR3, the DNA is TGTGCCAGCAGCCAGGGGATGGCAGGGGAGGATGGCTACACCTTC. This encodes CASSQGMAGEDGYTF.

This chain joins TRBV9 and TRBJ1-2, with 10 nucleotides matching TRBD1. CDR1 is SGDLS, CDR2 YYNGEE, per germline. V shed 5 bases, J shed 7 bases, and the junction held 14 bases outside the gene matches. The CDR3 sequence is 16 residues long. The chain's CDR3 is CASSSDPTTGGFGYTF. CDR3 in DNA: TGTGCCAGCAGTTCAGACCCTACGACAGGGGGCTTTGGCTACACCTTC.

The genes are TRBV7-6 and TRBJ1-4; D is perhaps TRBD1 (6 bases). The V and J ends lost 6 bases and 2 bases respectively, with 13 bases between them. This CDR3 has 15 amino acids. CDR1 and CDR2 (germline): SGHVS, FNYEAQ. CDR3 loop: CASSTRGSTNEKLFF. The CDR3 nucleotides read TGTGCCAGCAGTACGAGGGGGAGCACTAATGAAAAACTGTTTTTT.

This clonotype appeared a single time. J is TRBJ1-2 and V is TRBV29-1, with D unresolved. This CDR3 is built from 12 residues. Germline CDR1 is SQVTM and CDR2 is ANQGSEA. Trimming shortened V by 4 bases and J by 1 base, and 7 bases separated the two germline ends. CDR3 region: CSVGANNYGYTF. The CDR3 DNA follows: TGCAGCGTTGGGGCGAATAACTATGGCTACACCTTC.

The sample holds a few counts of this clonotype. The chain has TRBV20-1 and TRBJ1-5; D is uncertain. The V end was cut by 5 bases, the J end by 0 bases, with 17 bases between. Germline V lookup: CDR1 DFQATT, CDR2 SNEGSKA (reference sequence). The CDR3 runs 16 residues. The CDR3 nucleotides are TGCAGTGCTTCGGACGTGTTTGACAATAGCAATCAGCCCCAGCATTTT. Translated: CSASDVFDNSNQPQHF.

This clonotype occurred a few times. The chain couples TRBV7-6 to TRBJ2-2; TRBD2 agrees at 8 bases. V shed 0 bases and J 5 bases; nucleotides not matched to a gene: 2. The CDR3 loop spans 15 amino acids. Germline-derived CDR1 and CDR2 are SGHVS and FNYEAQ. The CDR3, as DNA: TGTGCCAGCAGCTTAGCAGCGGGAGTAACCGGGGAGCTGTTTTTT. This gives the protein CASSLAAGVTGELFF.

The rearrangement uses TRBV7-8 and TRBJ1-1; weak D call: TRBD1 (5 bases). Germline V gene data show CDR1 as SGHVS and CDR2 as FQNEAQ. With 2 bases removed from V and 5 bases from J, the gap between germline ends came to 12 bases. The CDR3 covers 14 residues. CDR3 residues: CASSLQPGITEAFF. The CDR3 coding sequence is TGTGCCAGCAGCTTACAGCCAGGGATAACTGAAGCTTTCTTT.

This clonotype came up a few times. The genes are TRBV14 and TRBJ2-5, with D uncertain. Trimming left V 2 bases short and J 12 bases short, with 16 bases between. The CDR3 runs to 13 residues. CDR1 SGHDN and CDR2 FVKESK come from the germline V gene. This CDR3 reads CASSQKISAGEYF. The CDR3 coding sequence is TGTGCCAGCAGCCAAAAAATCTCGGCAGGAGAGTACTTC.